Following are 26 T cell receptor beta chains from one sample sequenced in a study of shared clonotypes between healthy human individuals (dated by TCRdb to 2018 to 2020). The library was obtained by the immunoSEQ multiplex PCR assay. TCRdb limited this immuneACCESS table to in-frame rearrangements with V and J called. A share of clones is missing; checked studies link under half to unresolved V genes, and the rest is unexplained. This sample is represented by over a million clones; 75% to 85% of them were singletons. The top ten clonotypes cover roughly 0.65% of the sample. Sequences were obtained from memory CD4+ T cells from PBMCs. The cell subset or site label here, explained by the study, means: CD45RA-negative fraction. The receptors were gathered from a man aged 18 to 30 in good health. Some clones in this sample may be carry-over from other donors' samples.

The chain combines TRBV7-9 with TRBJ2-3, with 7 bases aligning to TRBD1. Germline CDR1 is SEHNR and CDR2 is FQNEAQ (reference sequence). CDR3 length equals 14 residues. Trimming cost V 3 bases and J 2 bases; bases outside gene matches: 2. The CDR3 bases are TGTGCCAGCAGCTTGGGGACAGACACAGATACGCAGTATTTT. Translating it yields CASSLGTDTDTQYF.

J is TRBJ2-2 and V is TRBV7-3; TRBD2 is a possible D gene (7 bases). CDR1 SGHTA and CDR2 FQGTGA come from the germline V gene. With 2 bases removed from V and 3 bases from J, the gap between germline ends came to 10 bases. CDR3 length: 15 amino acids. The CDR3 bases are TGTGCCAGCAGCTTACAGGGGAGGGACACCGGGGAGCTGTTTTTT. It yields the protein CASSLQGRDTGELFF.

The chain employs TRBV7-9 and TRBJ2-1, with 7 positions matching TRBD1. This CDR3 has 14 residues. The trim removed 0 bases at V and 7 bases at J, leaving 3 bases unmatched. Germline CDR1 reads SEHNR; CDR2 reads FQNEAQ (reference sequence). In nucleotides, the CDR3 is TGTGCCAGCAGCTTAGCGGGACAGCTTAATGAGCAGTTCTTC. It yields the protein CASSLAGQLNEQFF.

The V call is TRBV7-2, the J call TRBJ2-7, with TRBD2 matching 11 bases. CDR3 length: 16 amino acids. CDR1 is SGHTA and CDR2 is FQGNSA in the germline V gene. V dropped 5 bases and J dropped 7; count of bases not matched to a gene: 13. For the CDR3, the DNA is TGTGCCAGCAGCCCTCAACTAGCGGGGGCCGGTGGGGAGCAGTACTTC. Translation: CASSPQLAGAGGEQYF.

This chain links TRBV28 with TRBJ1-4; D may be TRBD1 (6 bases). Germline assignment: CDR1 MDHEN and CDR2 SYDVKM. CDR3 size: 15 residues. V was shortened by 7 bases and J by 4 bases, with 16 bases between the two germline ends. The CDR3 DNA follows: TGTGCCAGCATCCCTTCCGGGACACGTAATGAAAAACTGTTTTTT. Protein product: CASIPSGTRNEKLFF. Based on the CDR3 plus reference TRBV28 and TRBJ1-4, the full variable domain is DVKVTQSSRYLVKRTGEKVFLECVQDMDHENMFWYRQDPGLGLRLIYFSYDVKMKEKGDIPEGYSVSREKKERFSLILESASTNQTSMYLCASIPSGTRNEKLFFGSGTQLSVL.

The V gene is TRBV14, the J gene TRBJ2-3, with TRBD2 matching over 7 bases. The trim removed 4 bases at V and 4 bases at J, leaving 14 bases unmatched. The V gene's germline CDR1 is SGHDN and CDR2 FVKESK. The CDR3 is made up of 17 amino acids. CDR3 DNA sequence: TGTGCCAGCAGCCGCCGGGTGGGAGGGAGTTTGGCAGATACGCAGTATTTT. Encoded protein: CASSRRVGGSLADTQYF.

The chain recombines TRBV11-2 with TRBJ2-3; 7 nucleotides align to TRBD1. CDR1 SGHAT and CDR2 FQNNGV come from the germline V gene. The CDR3 totals 16 residues. V lost 5 bases and J lost 0; bases outside the gene matches: 8. The CDR3 DNA sequence: TGTGCCAGCAGCCCCCTCGGGACAGCCAGCACAGATACGCAGTATTTT. It translates to CASSPLGTASTDTQYF.

This chain joins TRBV19 and TRBJ2-3; D gene ambiguous. Looked up from germline, CDR1 is LNHDA and CDR2 is SQIVND (reference sequence). The CDR3 contains 13 residues. The V and J ends lost 3 bases and 4 bases respectively, with 8 bases between them. The DNA of the CDR3 is TGTGCCAGTAGTATCTTAATCCCAGATACGCAGTATTTT. Encoded protein: CASSILIPDTQYF.

This chain links TRBV28 with TRBJ2-7, with D tentatively TRBD2 (6 bases). The CDR3 is 16 residues long. The V gene lost 4 bases and the J gene lost 7 bases, with 23 bases spanning the gap. Germline assignment: CDR1 MDHEN and CDR2 SYDVKM. The CDR3: CASSSTSSRGRGEQYF. The CDR3 nucleotides read TGTGCCAGCAGTTCCACGAGTTCGAGGGGCCGGGGGGAGCAGTACTTC.

The count of this clone is one. The chain is built from TRBV4-2 and TRBJ2-7, with D tentatively TRBD2 (6 bases). This CDR3 has 14 residues. The V end lost 5 bases, the J end lost 6 bases, and 17 bases lay between the germline ends. Germline V gene lookup returns CDR1 LGHNA and CDR2 YNFKEQ. Here the CDR3 reads CASSKSRDSPEQYF. CDR3 in DNA: TGTGCCAGCAGCAAATCCCGGGACTCCCCCGAGCAGTACTTC.

The rearrangement joins TRBV7-9 to TRBJ2-7, with 7 nucleotides matching TRBD1. The CDR3 is made up of 15 amino acids. The germline CDR1 and CDR2 sequences are SEHNR and FQNEAQ (reference sequence). V shed 4 bases and J 5 bases; nucleotides not matched to a gene: 11. This CDR3 reads CASSSWTGPRNEQYF. CDR3 nucleotide sequence: TGTGCCAGCAGCTCCTGGACAGGACCGAGGAACGAGCAGTACTTC.

The rearrangement uses TRBV7-2 and TRBJ2-3; 14 bases are shared with TRBD2. The CDR3 length is 15 residues. V lost 3 bases to trimming and J lost 9 bases; unmatched junction nucleotides: 5. The germline gives CDR1 SGHTA, CDR2 FQGNSA. The CDR3 reads CASSFRGLAGETQYF. The CDR3 nucleotides are TGTGCCAGCAGCTTCAGGGGACTAGCGGGAGAAACGCAGTATTTT.

This clone was recorded a few times. Other DNA sequences from this sample encode an identical CDR3 as well. V is TRBV5-4 and J is TRBJ1-5, with D unclear. From germline, CDR1 is SGHNT and CDR2 YYREEE (reference sequence). V was pared by 0 bases and J by 5 bases, with 6 bases between. The CDR3 runs to 13 residues. CDR3 DNA sequence: TGTGCCAGCAGCTTGGGGCCAGATCAGCCCCAGCATTTT. Translating it yields CASSLGPDQPQHF.

This clone has only a few counts. This sequence joins TRBV7-9 and TRBJ2-7; TRBD2 agrees at 7 bases. The junction had 8 bases not matched to a gene; V was cut back by 4 bases and J by 5 bases. This CDR3 has 14 residues. Looked up from germline, CDR1 is SEHNR and CDR2 is FQNEAQ (reference sequence). The CDR3 DNA follows: TGTGCCAGCAGCTCTCGCAGCGGGGACGACGAGCAGTACTTC. Translation gives CASSSRSGDDEQYF.

The CDR3 DNA is TGTGCCAGCAGTTACTCTGGCATGACCTACGAGCAGTACTTC. This encodes CASSYSGMTYEQYF. The chain employs TRBV6-6 and TRBJ2-7; D not resolved. V was shortened by 0 bases and J by 2 bases, with 8 bases between the two germline ends. The germline gives CDR1 MNHNY, CDR2 SVGAGI (reference sequence). This CDR3 contains 14 residues.

In its sample, this clone was seen once. CDR3 in amino acids: CASSLRGSEEKLFF. The CDR3 DNA reads as TGTGCCAGCAGCTTGAGGGGTTCGGAAGAAAAACTGTTTTTT. The chain carries TRBV5-4 and TRBJ1-4, with D perhaps matching TRBD1 (5 bases). V was clipped by 1 base and J by 8 bases, with 12 bases between them. Germline V lookup: CDR1 SGHNT, CDR2 YYREEE (reference sequence). CDR3 length: 14 residues.

DNA for the CDR3: TGTGCCAGCAGCCGACAGGGGGCCAACTATGGCTACACCTTC. It is translated as CASSRQGANYGYTF. V and J are TRBV28 and TRBJ1-2, with 10 bases matching TRBD1. V shed 6 bases and J 2 bases; nucleotides not matched to a gene: 3. The germline V gene has CDR1 MDHEN and CDR2 SYDVKM. The CDR3 covers 14 residues.

The chain uses TRBV9 and TRBJ2-3; D unresolved. V was clipped by 3 bases and J by 0 bases, with 8 bases between them. Germline assignment: CDR1 SGDLS and CDR2 YYNGEE. The CDR3 totals 14 residues. Written as DNA, the CDR3 is TGTGCCAGCAGCGCAACTACTAGCACAGATACGCAGTATTTT. Translating gives CASSATTSTDTQYF.

The V gene is TRBV2, the J gene TRBJ2-3, with 11 bases matching TRBD2. V gave up 6 bases and J gave up 4 bases; unmatched junction bases: 9. The CDR3 has 16 amino acids. In germline, CDR1 is SNHLY, CDR2 FYNNEI. The CDR3 loop reads CASSEGTSGFPDTQYF. The CDR3 nucleotides are TGTGCCAGCAGCGAGGGGACTAGCGGTTTCCCAGATACGCAGTATTTT.

The genes are TRBV28 and TRBJ1-5; D call uncertain. CDR3 length equals 14 residues. Trimming shortened V by 7 bases and J by 9 bases, and 19 bases separated the two germline ends. Germline loops: CDR1 MDHEN, CDR2 SYDVKM. CDR3 in amino acids: CASKSRTTWRPQHF. DNA of the CDR3: TGTGCCAGCAAAAGCCGTACAACTTGGCGGCCCCAGCATTTT.

There are a few counts of this clone. This chain connects TRBV13 to TRBJ2-3, with no clear D. The CDR3 is 17 amino acids. CDR1 and CDR2 (germline): PRHDT, FYEKMQ (reference sequence). Trimming removed 4 bases at V and 1 base at J, with 18 bases between. CDR3 in DNA: TGTGCCAGCAGCTCTGTTGGCTTCCACCCTGGCACAGATACGCAGTATTTT. Translated: CASSSVGFHPGTDTQYF.

This clone has just a few counts. The rearrangement joins TRBV18 to TRBJ2-5, with D hard to call. The germline V and J ends were trimmed by 3 bases and 5 bases, with 25 bases remaining between them. The CDR3 runs 18 residues. Germline V gene data show CDR1 as KGHSH and CDR2 as LQKENI. The CDR3 sequence is CASSPRPGQAPFSETQYF. DNA for the CDR3: TGTGCCAGCTCACCCCGGCCGGGCCAGGCCCCTTTTTCGGAGACCCAGTACTTC.

A single count supports this clone. The chain joins TRBV7-2 to TRBJ1-5, with a possible D match to TRBD1 (5 bases). The germline gives CDR1 SGHTA, CDR2 FQGNSA. Trimming pared 2 bases from V and 8 bases from J, leaving 10 bases between. The CDR3 covers 13 residues. The CDR3 loop reads CASSLQGAEPQHF. In DNA, the CDR3 is TGTGCCAGCAGCTTACAAGGGGCAGAGCCCCAGCATTTT.

The CDR3 sequence: CASSSTGGPSYEQYF. CDR3 DNA sequence: TGCGCCAGCAGCTCGACAGGGGGCCCCTCCTACGAGCAGTACTTC. The chain has TRBV5-1 and TRBJ2-7; 10 bases align to TRBD1. V trimming: 3 bases; J trimming: 0 bases; junction bases outside the gene matches: 3. The germline V gene encodes CDR1 SGHRS and CDR2 YFSETQ. The CDR3 totals 15 residues. The full variable domain, completed using reference TRBV5-1 and TRBJ2-7, is KAGVTQTPRYLIKTRGQQVTLSCSPISGHRSVSWYQQTPGQGLQFLFEYFSETQRNKGNFPGRFSGRQFSNSRSEMNVSTLELGDSALYLCASSSTGGPSYEQYFGPGTRLTVT.

The V gene is TRBV29-1, the J gene TRBJ2-1; the D is unclear. This CDR3 contains 15 residues. Germline V CDR1 and CDR2: SQVTM, ANQGSEA. The germline V and J ends were trimmed by 2 bases and 3 bases, with 14 bases remaining between them. The CDR3, as DNA: TGCAGCGTTGAAAGTAGCAGAGGCTTCTACAATGAGCAGTTCTTC. This codes for CSVESSRGFYNEQFF.

This chain uses TRBV5-1 with TRBJ2-4; tentative D call: TRBD2 (7 bases). The CDR3 is made up of 18 amino acids. Trimming shortened V by 5 bases and J by 0 bases, and 21 bases separated the two germline ends. The germline V gene has CDR1 SGHRS and CDR2 YFSETQ. CDR3 DNA sequence: TGCGCCAGCAGTCGGGGGGCACAGTGGGATTTAGCCAAAAACATTCAGTACTTC. This sequence encodes CASSRGAQWDLAKNIQYF.